What follows are 32 T cell receptor beta chains derived from one specimen sequenced in a study of blood T cells in healthy people across ages. A second about 7 to 11 cycle PCR used barcoded and J-beta primers. Via MiXCR, TCRdb re-called the 5' RACE reads, giving one row per CDR3 protein. The table has over 950,000 distinct CDR3 sequences, 35% to 40% seen once. What was sequenced was blood. The source is a man between 18 and 29 years old in good health.

This chain connects TRBV2 to TRBJ2-5, with D perhaps TRBD1 or TRBD2 (6 bases each). Matching the DNA end better, TRBJ2-4 makes the J call doubtful. The germline V gene has CDR1 SNHLY and CDR2 FYNNEI. The CDR3 spans 14 residues. The CDR3, as DNA: TGTGCCAGCAGTGACGGCAGGGGAGGATACATTCAGTACTTC. It codes for CASSDGRGGYIQYF.

This clonotype appeared a few times. The rearrangement joins TRBV9 to TRBJ2-1; 11 bases are shared with TRBD2. V shed 2 bases, J shed 4 bases, and the junction held 5 bases outside the gene matches. The CDR3 is made up of 16 amino acids. Germline V CDR1 and CDR2: SGDLS, YYNGEE. The CDR3 spells CASSVSGLAEYNEQFF. For the CDR3, the DNA is TGTGCCAGCAGCGTTTCGGGACTAGCGGAGTACAATGAGCAGTTCTTC. Filled out from reference TRBV9 and TRBJ2-1, the complete variable domain reads DSGVTQTPKHLITATGQRVTLRCSPRSGDLSVYWYQQSLDQGLQFLIQYYNGEERAKGNILERFSAQQFPDLHSELNLSSLELGDSALYFCASSVSGLAEYNEQFFGPGTRLTVL.

The table lists this clonotype with many counts. The chain recombines TRBV4-3 with TRBJ2-1; D uncertain. CDR1 is LGHNA and CDR2 is YSLEER in the germline V gene. V lost 0 bases, J lost 7 bases, and 19 bases lay in between. This CDR3 is built from 17 residues. The DNA of the CDR3 is TGCGCCAGCAGCCAAGACCCCCCAGGAGACGGCCGGAATGAGCAGTTCTTC. Protein sequence: CASSQDPPGDGRNEQFF.

Only a few counts were recorded for this clonotype. Here the CDR3 reads CASSPLLMGVETQYF. In nucleotides, the CDR3 is TGTGCCAGCAGCCCCCTCTTAATGGGGGTGGAGACCCAGTACTTC. This rearrangement joins TRBV5-6 to TRBJ2-5; D is perhaps TRBD1 or TRBD2 (5 bases each). The CDR3 consists of 15 residues. Germline CDR1 is SGHDT and CDR2 is YYEEEE. V lost 4 bases and J lost 5, with 18 bases in between.

In regard to this clonotype: Likely a read error: the CDR3 ends without its conserved phenylalanine or tryptophan. The genes are TRBV13 and TRBJ2-4; 7 nucleotides align to TRBD1. The DNA end lines up better with TRBJ2-7; the J call may be wrong. Germline V gene sequence: CDR1 PRHDT, CDR2 FYEKMQ (reference sequence). The CDR3 sequence is 14 residues long. CDR3 in amino acids: CASRERDRTYEQYC. The CDR3 DNA reads as TGTGCCAGCAGAGAACGGGACAGAACCTACGAGCAGTACTGC.

The genes are TRBV7-7 and TRBJ2-1, with 7 bases that match TRBD1. This CDR3 comprises 15 residues. Unmatched junction bases numbered 4, after V lost 5 bases and J lost 0 bases. Germline V gene lookup returns CDR1 SSHAT and CDR2 FNYEAQ (reference sequence). The CDR3 nucleotides read TGTGCCAGCAGCATATACAGGGGCTCCTACAATGAGCAGTTCTTC. Amino acids: CASSIYRGSYNEQFF.

This chain joins TRBV7-2 and TRBJ2-1; TRBD1 is a possible D gene (5 bases). The CDR3 totals 16 residues. Trimming removed 3 bases from V and 1 base from J, with 13 bases in between. Per the germline V gene, CDR1 is SGHTA and CDR2 is FQGNSA. The CDR3 reads CASSLKGPGSYNEQFF. The CDR3 nucleotides are TGTGCCAGCAGCTTGAAGGGGCCAGGTTCCTACAATGAGCAGTTCTTC.

This clonotype has only a few counts. In DNA form, the CDR3 reads TGTGCCAGCAGCAGAGAGGACAGGGAGATCAATGGCTACACCTTC. Encoded protein: CASSREDREINGYTF. The rearrangement uses TRBV9 and TRBJ1-2; 8 bases are a match to TRBD1. Germline V gene sequence: CDR1 SGDLS, CDR2 YYNGEE. This CDR3 region has 15 residues. With V trimmed by 4 bases and J by 6 bases, 11 bases remained unmatched.

This clonotype was counted only a few times. The chain joins TRBV5-1 to TRBJ1-1, with D possibly matching TRBD1 (5 bases). V was trimmed by 4 bases and J by 1 base, leaving 14 bases between them. The CDR3 contains 15 residues. CDR1 is SGHRS and CDR2 is YFSETQ in the germline V gene. CDR3 sequence reads: CASSASGTGNTEAFF. CDR3 DNA: TGCGCCAGCAGCGCATCCGGGACGGGGAACACTGAAGCTTTCTTT. The full variable domain, rest sourced from reference TRBV5-1 and TRBJ1-1, is KAGVTQTPRYLIKTRGQQVTLSCSPISGHRSVSWYQQTPGQGLQFLFEYFSETQRNKGNFPGRFSGRQFSNSRSEMNVSTLELGDSALYLCASSASGTGNTEAFFGQGTRLTVV.

The chain links TRBV12-3 or TRBV12-4 to TRBJ2-2; 9 nucleotides agree with TRBD1. J gave up 6 bases and V 8 bases, and 7 bases lay outside the gene matches. CDR3 length: 14 residues. The CDR3 loop reads CASARTGEAGELFF. CDR3 in DNA: TGTGCCAGCGCCCGGACAGGGGAAGCCGGGGAGCTGTTTTTT.

The V gene is TRBV29-1, the J gene TRBJ1-1; TRBD1 matches at 10 bases. This CDR3 is 13 amino acids long. The germline CDR1 and CDR2 sequences are SQVTM and ANQGSEA. Unmatched junction bases numbered 5, after V lost 6 bases and J lost 4 bases. The CDR3 loop reads CSVGDRGFTEAFF. CDR3 nucleotide sequence: TGCAGCGTCGGGGACAGGGGCTTCACTGAAGCTTTCTTT.

This chain links TRBV29-1 with TRBJ2-1; possible D gene TRBD2, 5 bases. Germline CDR1 SQVTM, CDR2 ANQGSEA. The CDR3 is 12 amino acids. Deletions cut 1 base from V and 7 bases from J, with 8 bases between. The CDR3 is CSVEVRRNEQFF. The CDR3 DNA is TGCAGCGTTGAAGTGAGGAGGAATGAGCAGTTCTTC.

A remark on this clonotype: The junction shows a germline mismatch at one end, possibly a read error. The gene calls are TRBV20-1 and TRBJ2-3; TRBD1 aligns across 7 bases. The CDR3 spans 16 residues. CDR1 and CDR2 from the germline V gene are DFQATT and SNEGSKA (reference sequence). The CDR3 sequence is CSARTQGSSSTDMQYF. CDR3 sequence (DNA): TGCAGTGCTAGAACACAGGGGTCCTCTAGCACAGATATGCAGTATTTT.

This clonotype was counted only a few times. The chain uses TRBV4-3 and TRBJ2-3; 8 bases map to TRBD2. With V trimmed by 0 bases and J by 5 bases, 4 bases remained unmatched. The length of the CDR3 is 15 residues. CDR1 is LGHNA and CDR2 is YSLEER in the germline V gene. The DNA of the CDR3 is TGCGCCAGCAGCCAAGAACGGGCGGGGGGAGATACGCAGTATTTT. Protein: CASSQERAGGDTQYF.

This chain uses TRBV20-1 with TRBJ2-5, with D possibly matching TRBD1 (5 bases). Per germline, CDR1 DFQATT and CDR2 SNEGSKA (reference sequence). The CDR3 totals 13 residues. V dropped 3 bases and J dropped 5 bases, with 13 bases sitting between them. The CDR3 sequence is CSASLGGAETQYF. In DNA, the CDR3 is TGCAGTGCTAGCTTGGGTGGGGCTGAGACCCAGTACTTC.

This chain joins TRBV5-1 and TRBJ1-1; no clear D gene. Germline V gene sequence: CDR1 SGHRS, CDR2 YFSETQ. CDR3 size: 13 residues. V gave up 4 bases and J gave up 8 bases, with 15 bases separating them. CDR3 sequence reads: CASSLDRRSEAFF. In DNA form, the CDR3 reads TGCGCCAGCAGCCTAGACCGGCGATCGGAAGCTTTCTTT.

This clonotype was seen a handful of times. This CDR3 is CASSSLTGTPSNYGYTF. The CDR3 nucleotides read TGTGCCAGCAGTTCCCTAACCGGGACACCTTCTAACTATGGCTACACCTTC. The chain combines TRBV28 with TRBJ1-2, with TRBD1 as a possible D gene (6 bases). V lost 4 bases, J lost 0 bases, and 18 bases lay in between. This CDR3 spans 17 amino acids. Germline-derived CDR1 and CDR2 are MDHEN and SYDVKM.

This sequence joins TRBV14 and TRBJ1-2; D might be TRBD1 (5 bases). The CDR3 sequence is 17 residues long. V lost 0 bases, J lost 2 bases, and 16 bases lay in between. The germline gives CDR1 SGHDN, CDR2 FVKESK. The CDR3: CASSQDSIQGANYGYTF. The CDR3 coding sequence is TGTGCCAGCAGCCAAGATTCCATCCAGGGAGCCAACTATGGCTACACCTTC.

J is TRBJ1-5 and V is TRBV6-2 or TRBV6-3, with 8 bases that match TRBD1. The germline gives CDR1 MNHEY, CDR2 SVGEGT. The CDR3 runs to 15 residues. V gave up 2 bases and J gave up 5 bases; unmatched junction bases: 5. This CDR3 reads CASSYQDRVDQPQHF. CDR3 in DNA: TGTGCCAGCAGTTACCAGGACAGGGTTGATCAGCCCCAGCATTTT.

The CDR3: CASQTSSYEQYF. In DNA, the CDR3 is TGTGCCAGTCAAACTAGCTCCTACGAGCAGTACTTC. The V gene is TRBV28, the J gene TRBJ2-7; TRBD2 is a possible D gene (5 bases). The CDR3 spans 12 residues. Trimming took 9 bases from V and 0 from J, leaving 9 bases between them. Germline CDR1 is MDHEN and CDR2 is SYDVKM.

The J gene is TRBJ2-1, the V gene TRBV6-2 or TRBV6-3; no clear D gene. The CDR3 length is 17 residues. Germline CDR1 reads MNHEY; CDR2 reads SVGEGT. Trimming pared 3 bases from V and 4 bases from J, leaving 19 bases between. The CDR3 sequence is CASSYRSMASPYNEQFF. CDR3 bases: TGTGCCAGCAGTTATCGGTCCATGGCCTCCCCTTACAATGAGCAGTTCTTC.

The V and J genes are TRBV9 and TRBJ2-2; D might be TRBD1 (6 bases). Per the germline V gene, CDR1 is SGDLS and CDR2 is YYNGEE. V was clipped by 4 bases and J by 1 base, with 14 bases between them. CDR3 length: 16 amino acids. CDR3 amino acids: CASSLTSGQNTGELFF. Written as DNA, the CDR3 is TGTGCCAGCAGCCTAACTTCGGGACAGAACACCGGGGAGCTGTTTTTT.

This clonotype has a single count. The chain is built from TRBV20-1 and TRBJ2-1; possibly TRBD1 for D (5 bases). Germline-derived CDR1 and CDR2 are DFQATT and SNEGSKA (reference sequence). The CDR3 covers 15 residues. The V and J ends lost 2 bases and 5 bases respectively, with 16 bases between them. The CDR3 sequence is CSARRTRGPNNEQFF. The DNA of the CDR3 is TGCAGTGCTAGAAGAACAAGGGGTCCTAACAATGAGCAGTTCTTC.

CDR3 sequence (DNA): TGTGCCATCGGGGAGGCCCAGGGTGGGGTCAACACTGAAGCTTTCTTT. Amino acid sequence: CAIGEAQGGVNTEAFF. The J gene is TRBJ1-1, the V gene TRBV10-3; TRBD1 might be the D (5 bases). This CDR3 comprises 16 residues. V was pared by 8 bases and J by 2 bases, with 21 bases between. Looked up from germline, CDR1 is ENHRY and CDR2 is SYGVKD.

This clonotype occurred many times. The chain is built from TRBV29-1 and TRBJ2-3; 15 bases map to TRBD2. The germline gives CDR1 SQVTM, CDR2 ANQGSEA. V shed 0 bases and J 5 bases; nucleotides not matched to a gene: 6. The CDR3 has 17 residues. CDR3 sequence reads: CSVEDWTSGGAGDTQYF. CDR3 nucleotides: TGCAGCGTTGAAGATTGGACTAGCGGGGGGGCCGGAGATACGCAGTATTTT.

In DNA, the CDR3 is TGTGCCAGCAGTTACTCGACAGCTTATAGCAATCAGCCCCAGCATTTT. Residues: CASSYSTAYSNQPQHF. The chain links TRBV6-6 to TRBJ1-5; D may be TRBD1 (5 bases). Germline CDR1 and CDR2: MNHNY and SVGAGI (reference sequence). V shed 0 bases and J shed 0 bases, with 9 bases lying between them. This CDR3 region has 16 residues.

The chain couples TRBV20-1 to TRBJ1-6; no clear D. The CDR3 is 14 residues long. Germline V lookup: CDR1 DFQATT, CDR2 SNEGSKA (reference sequence). V dropped 5 bases and J dropped 5 bases, with 13 bases sitting between them. Here the CDR3 DNA reads TGCAGTGCTCCTGAAGGCGCGGATAATTCACCCCTCCACTTT. Its translation is CSAPEGADNSPLHF.

This clonotype was counted a few times. The genes are TRBV2 and TRBJ1-1, with a tentative D call TRBD1 (6 bases). CDR1 and CDR2 from the germline V gene are SNHLY and FYNNEI. V was shortened by 8 bases and J by 0 bases, with 13 bases between the two germline ends. The CDR3 has 14 residues. DNA for the CDR3: TGTGCCAGCTACAGGGCTTACTTGAACACTGAAGCTTTCTTT. It yields the protein CASYRAYLNTEAFF.

With regard to this clonotype: A clone one base away is much larger, so this may be a read error. The CDR3: CAISGQGAYNEQYF. Written as DNA, the CDR3 is TGTGCCATCTCAGGACAGGGGGCCTACAATGAGCAGTACTTC. The rearrangement uses TRBV10-3 and TRBJ2-7; 11 bases agree with TRBD1. There are 14 residues in the CDR3. Germline assignment: CDR1 ENHRY and CDR2 SYGVKD. Losses at the gene ends were 8 bases for V and 7 bases for J; bases not matched to a gene: 10.

The chain couples TRBV27 to TRBJ2-2; the D gene is possibly TRBD2 (7 bases). The CDR3 is 15 amino acids. From germline, CDR1 is MNHEY and CDR2 SMNVEV (reference sequence). V was clipped by 2 bases and J by 5 bases, with 12 bases between them. The CDR3 sequence: CASSLTGGRTGELFF. As DNA, the CDR3 is TGTGCCAGCAGTTTAACGGGGGGCCGAACCGGGGAGCTGTTTTTT.

The chain recombines TRBV6-5 with TRBJ2-5; D is perhaps TRBD2 (5 bases). Germline V lookup: CDR1 MNHEY, CDR2 SVGAGI. This CDR3 has 12 amino acids. The ends were cut back, 6 bases at V and 11 bases at J, with 16 bases in the middle. The CDR3 nucleotides are TGTGCCAGCAGGGACCCGGGGAATGAGCAGTACTTC. Translating it yields CASRDPGNEQYF.

The chain has TRBV28 and TRBJ1-1, with TRBD1 matching 8 bases. The CDR3 sequence is 15 residues long. Germline CDR1 and CDR2: MDHEN and SYDVKM. The V gene end was trimmed by 6 bases and the J gene end by 4 bases; junction bases not matched to a gene: 10. CDR3 residues: CASRPRGQGSTEAFF. Written as DNA, the CDR3 is TGTGCCAGCAGGCCCAGAGGACAGGGATCCACTGAAGCTTTCTTT.